Following are 22 T cell receptor beta chains from one sample sequenced in a study of T cell responses to AZD1222 COVID-19 vaccine. The table came from immunoSEQ multiplex PCR; TCRdb's copy has only in-frame clones and leaves some out. The sample has 95,000 to 150,000 clones, approximately 90% seen once; the top ten hold around 3.8%. Source: peripheral blood, taken 28 days after the second dose of the MenACWY control vaccine. These TCRs come from an adult who received the MenACWY meningococcal vaccine as a control.

The chain employs TRBV12-3 or TRBV12-4 and TRBJ2-5; D is unclear. CDR3 size: 13 residues. V was pared by 6 bases and J by 6 bases, with 14 bases between. The CDR3 DNA reads TGTGCCAGCAGATCCCAAAGAAATCAGACCCAGTACTTC. This gives the protein CASRSQRNQTQYF.

The chain links TRBV5-4 to TRBJ2-1; the D gene is possibly TRBD2 (5 bases). From germline, CDR1 is SGHNT and CDR2 YYREEE (reference sequence). Trimming removed 10 bases at V and 0 bases at J, with 17 bases between. The CDR3 totals 15 residues. The CDR3: CALAADLSSYNEQFF. The CDR3 DNA is TGTGCCTTGGCCGCGGACTTATCCTCCTACAATGAGCAGTTCTTC.

V is TRBV29-1 and J is TRBJ1-2; 8 nucleotides line up with TRBD1. The V segment lost 7 bases and the J segment 2 bases; nucleotides outside the gene matches: 12. Germline-derived CDR1 and CDR2 are SQVTM and ANQGSEA. The CDR3 length is 15 residues. The CDR3 nucleotides read TGCAGCGCCCCCATTACCGGGACAGGAAACTATGGCTACACCTTC. Encoded protein: CSAPITGTGNYGYTF.

CDR3 amino acids: CASSLTSGYEQYV. The CDR3 nucleotides read TGTGCCAGCAGCTTGACTAGCGGCTACGAGCAGTACGTC. V gene TRBV5-6 combines with J gene TRBJ2-7; TRBD2 aligns across 8 bases. J gave up 3 bases and V 1 base, and 0 bases lay outside the gene matches. The CDR3 is 13 amino acids. In germline, CDR1 is SGHDT, CDR2 YYEEEE.

The rearrangement uses TRBV2 and TRBJ1-6; 8 nucleotides match TRBD1. Germline V gene data show CDR1 as SNHLY and CDR2 as FYNNEI. This CDR3 comprises 15 residues. V shed 3 bases, J shed 9 bases, and the junction held 7 bases outside the gene matches. Here the CDR3 DNA reads TGTGCCAGCAGTGATGGGGTCAGGGGGCGTTCACCCCTCCACTTT. Amino acid sequence: CASSDGVRGRSPLHF. The variable domain in full, completed from reference TRBV2 and TRBJ1-6, reads EPEVTQTPSHQVTQMGQEVILRCVPISNHLYFYWYRQILGQKVEFLVSFYNNEISEKSEIFDDQFSVERPDGSNFTLKIRSTKLEDSAMYFCASSDGVRGRSPLHFGNGTRLTVT.

V usage is TRBV6-5 and J usage is TRBJ2-1, with D possibly TRBD2 on 6 matching bases. With 6 bases removed from V and 0 bases from J, the gap between germline ends came to 12 bases. The CDR3 sequence is 15 residues long. Germline assignment: CDR1 MNHEY and CDR2 SVGAGI. The CDR3 region is CASSIGGSSYNEQFF. In DNA form, the CDR3 reads TGTGCCAGCAGCATCGGAGGGAGCTCCTACAATGAGCAGTTCTTC.

The chain is built from TRBV6-2 or TRBV6-3 and TRBJ1-1, with D maybe TRBD1 (5 bases). From germline, CDR1 is MNHEY and CDR2 SVGEGT. V was cut by 6 bases and J by 2 bases, with 13 bases left in between. The CDR3 has 14 residues. CDR3 in amino acids: CASSGRGANTEAFF. CDR3 in DNA: TGTGCCAGCAGCGGAAGGGGCGCAAACACTGAAGCTTTCTTT.

The rearrangement links TRBV28 to TRBJ1-5, with D possibly TRBD1 on 6 matching bases. This CDR3 region has 13 residues. Germline V gives CDR1 MDHEN, CDR2 SYDVKM. With 6 bases removed from V and 4 bases from J, the gap between germline ends came to 10 bases. The CDR3 spells CASRYRDNQPQHF. CDR3 bases: TGTGCCAGCAGATACAGGGATAATCAGCCCCAGCATTTT.

Only one count was recorded for this clone. J is TRBJ2-3 and V is TRBV3-1 (or the pseudogene TRBV3-2), with a possible D match to TRBD2 (7 bases). This CDR3 has 13 residues. Germline CDR1 is LGHDT and CDR2 is YNNKEL (reference sequence). Trimming removed 3 bases from V and 8 bases from J, with 12 bases in between. As DNA, the CDR3 is TGTGCCAGCAGCCAGGGGGGGGCGGGTACGCAGTATTTT. This codes for CASSQGGAGTQYF.

V is TRBV5-1 and J is TRBJ2-3, with TRBD2 as a possible D gene (6 bases). Trimming shortened V by 1 base and J by 3 bases, and 15 bases separated the two germline ends. The V gene's germline CDR1 is SGHRS and CDR2 YFSETQ. There are 16 residues in the CDR3. The CDR3 DNA follows: TGCGCCAGCAGCTTGTTCGGAAAAGGAGGGACAGATACGCAGTATTTT. It yields the protein CASSLFGKGGTDTQYF. The full variable domain, rest sourced from reference TRBV5-1 and TRBJ2-3, is KAGVTQTPRYLIKTRGQQVTLSCSPISGHRSVSWYQQTPGQGLQFLFEYFSETQRNKGNFPGRFSGRQFSNSRSEMNVSTLELGDSALYLCASSLFGKGGTDTQYFGPGTRLTVL.

This chain joins TRBV25-1 and TRBJ2-1; D gene unclear. The CDR3 consists of 15 residues. In germline, CDR1 is MGHDK, CDR2 SYGVNS. Trimming took off 4 bases at V and 2 bases at J, with 12 bases between the two ends. CDR3: CASSGSAVPYNEQFF. As DNA, the CDR3 is TGTGCCAGCAGTGGAAGCGCGGTCCCCTACAATGAGCAGTTCTTC.

This chain connects TRBV19 to TRBJ2-2; the match to TRBD2 covers 11 bases. Trimming cost V 11 bases and J 6 bases; bases outside gene matches: 14. This CDR3 is built from 16 residues. Per germline, CDR1 LNHDA and CDR2 SQIVND (reference sequence). Here the CDR3 DNA reads TGTGCCGCAGGAGCTTATATAGCGGGAGGGCCCGGGGAGCTGTTTTTT. Translation: CAAGAYIAGGPGELFF.

The chain's CDR3 is CASSPSTSGLYEQFF. The DNA for the CDR3 is TGTGCCAGCAGCCCATCTACTAGCGGATTATATGAGCAGTTCTTC. The V gene is TRBV7-2, the J gene TRBJ2-1, with TRBD2 identical over 8 bases. This CDR3 is 15 amino acids long. Germline CDR1 SGHTA, CDR2 FQGNSA. Trimming at V came to 5 bases and at J to 8 bases, leaving 11 bases not matched to a gene.

The CDR3 nucleotides read TGTGCCAGCAGCTTGGAGGGGGCTCCCTCCTACAATGAGCAGTTCTTC. Translating it yields CASSLEGAPSYNEQFF. The chain recombines TRBV5-8 with TRBJ2-1; TRBD1 aligns across 7 bases. From germline, CDR1 is SGHTS and CDR2 YDEGEE. With 0 bases clipped from V and 0 bases from J, the junction kept 3 bases outside the gene matches. The CDR3 totals 16 residues.

This rearrangement joins TRBV7-8 to TRBJ2-1, with D possibly TRBD1 on 5 matching bases. Per germline, CDR1 SGHVS and CDR2 FQNEAQ. The CDR3 is 13 residues long. Trimming removed 2 bases from V and 3 bases from J, with 5 bases in between. CDR3 protein: CASSLQGYNEQFF. DNA for the CDR3: TGTGCCAGCAGCTTACAGGGCTACAATGAGCAGTTCTTC. The full variable domain, in which reference TRBV7-8 and TRBJ2-1 provide the parts outside the CDR3, is GAGVSQSPRYKVAKRGQDVALRCDPISGHVSLFWYQQALGQGPEFLTYFQNEAQLDKSGLPSDRFFAERPEGSVSTLKIQRTQQEDSAVYLCASSLQGYNEQFFGPGTRLTVL.

This rearrangement joins TRBV10-3 to TRBJ1-2; weak D call: TRBD1 (5 bases). Germline values: CDR1 ENHRY, CDR2 SYGVKD. This CDR3 is 11 amino acids long. The germline V and J ends were trimmed by 4 bases and 8 bases, with 8 bases remaining between them. The CDR3 DNA follows: TGTGCCATCAGTGTGGGGGAAGGCTACACCTTC. Its protein is CAISVGEGYTF.

This clone appeared a single time. The chain carries TRBV6-5 and TRBJ2-7, with TRBD2 matching over 8 bases. The CDR3 is 15 amino acids. Germline lookup yields CDR1 MNHEY and CDR2 SVGAGI. The ends lost 6 bases at V and 1 base at J; junction bases unmatched: 8. The CDR3 coding sequence is TGTGCCAGCAGGCTGTCCCGGGAGGGGTCCTACGAGCAGTACTTC. Protein: CASRLSREGSYEQYF.

The chain combines TRBV6-5 with TRBJ2-7, with D perhaps TRBD1 or TRBD2 (5 bases each). Trimming shortened V by 8 bases and J by 5 bases, and 19 bases separated the two germline ends. The V gene's germline CDR1 is MNHEY and CDR2 SVGAGI. The CDR3 has 14 residues. The CDR3 region is CASSPGPYTHEQYF. In DNA form, the CDR3 reads TGTGCCAGCTCCCCGGGACCTTATACCCACGAGCAGTACTTC.

The gene calls are TRBV11-2 and TRBJ2-3, with 13 bases aligning to TRBD2. V was clipped by 2 bases and J by 0 bases; unmatched bases: 8. The CDR3 consists of 19 residues. Germline V lookup: CDR1 SGHAT, CDR2 FQNNGV. The CDR3 DNA follows: TGTGCCAGCAGCTTATGGAACAAGGGACTAGCGGGGAGCACAGATACGCAGTATTTT. Translation gives CASSLWNKGLAGSTDTQYF. Full variable domain (outside the CDR3, taken from reference TRBV11-2 and TRBJ2-3): EAGVAQSPRYKIIEKRQSVAFWCNPISGHATLYWYQQILGQGPKLLIQFQNNGVVDDSQLPKDRFSAERLKGVDSTLKIQPAKLEDSAVYLCASSLWNKGLAGSTDTQYFGPGTRLTVL.

In its sample, this clone was seen once. This chain links TRBV6-4 with TRBJ2-6, with TRBD1 as a possible D gene (5 bases). Germline loops: CDR1 MRHNA, CDR2 SNTAGT. The CDR3 is 16 residues long. The V gene lost 4 bases and the J gene lost 4 bases, with 14 bases spanning the gap. CDR3 DNA: TGTGCCAGCAGTGCTGGACAATGGTCCGGGGCCAACGTCCTGACTTTC. Translating gives CASSAGQWSGANVLTF.

Note on this clone: This CDR3 is also generated by other DNA sequences in the sample. This rearrangement joins TRBV27 to TRBJ1-5; TRBD1 matches 8 bases. This CDR3 is built from 14 residues. CDR1 MNHEY and CDR2 SMNVEV come from the germline V gene (reference sequence). Losses at the gene ends were 3 bases for V and 6 bases for J; bases not matched to a gene: 4. The CDR3 sequence: CASSFGQGFQPQHF. CDR3 DNA: TGTGCCAGCAGTTTCGGACAGGGTTTTCAGCCCCAGCATTTT.

The rearrangement joins TRBV7-2 to TRBJ2-7; perhaps TRBD1 as D (5 bases). Germline CDR1 is SGHTA and CDR2 is FQGNSA. V lost 1 base to trimming and J lost 2 bases, with 6 bases between them. The CDR3 runs 13 residues. The CDR3 sequence is CASSLGRAYEQYV. The DNA of the CDR3 is TGTGCCAGCAGCTTAGGCAGGGCCTACGAGCAGTACGTC.